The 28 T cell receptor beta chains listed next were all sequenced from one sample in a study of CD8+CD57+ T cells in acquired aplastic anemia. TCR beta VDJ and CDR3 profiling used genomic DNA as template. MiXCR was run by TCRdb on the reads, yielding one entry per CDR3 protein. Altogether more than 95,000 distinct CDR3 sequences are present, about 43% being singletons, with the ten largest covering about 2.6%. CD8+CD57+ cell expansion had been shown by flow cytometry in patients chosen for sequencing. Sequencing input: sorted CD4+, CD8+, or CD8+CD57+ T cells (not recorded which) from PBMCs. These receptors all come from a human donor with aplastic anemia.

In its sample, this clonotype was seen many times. The chain's CDR3 is CATRGGSNQPQHF. The CDR3 DNA reads as TGTGCCACTCGTGGGGGGAGCAATCAGCCCCAGCATTTT. This chain links TRBV10-3 with TRBJ1-5, with a weak D call TRBD1 (5 bases). Trimming shortened V by 10 bases and J by 1 base, and 11 bases separated the two germline ends. The CDR3 is made up of 13 amino acids. Germline V gene lookup returns CDR1 ENHRY and CDR2 SYGVKD.

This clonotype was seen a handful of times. The CDR3 region is CASSSLPLGDEQFF. The CDR3 region has the DNA TGTGCCAGCAGTTCCCTCCCTCTTGGGGATGAGCAGTTCTTC. V is TRBV27 and J is TRBJ2-1; D not certain. The CDR3 has 14 residues. The V end was cut by 4 bases, the J end by 8 bases, with 15 bases between. Germline V lookup: CDR1 MNHEY, CDR2 SMNVEV (reference sequence).

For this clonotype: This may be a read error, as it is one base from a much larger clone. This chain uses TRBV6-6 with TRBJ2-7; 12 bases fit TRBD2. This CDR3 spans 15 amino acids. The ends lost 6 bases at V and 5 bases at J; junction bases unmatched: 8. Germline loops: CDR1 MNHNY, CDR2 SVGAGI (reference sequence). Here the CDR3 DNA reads TGTGCCAGCAGCCAACTAGCGGGGGGCCTTAACGAGCAGTACTTC. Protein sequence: CASSQLAGGLNEQYF.

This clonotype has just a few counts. The CDR3 reads CASSVAGPGSTGELFF. CDR3 bases: TGTGCCAGCAGTGTGGCGGGCCCCGGCAGCACCGGGGAGCTGTTTTTT. The V gene is TRBV12-3 or TRBV12-4, the J gene TRBJ2-2; tentative D call: TRBD2 (5 bases). V lost 5 bases, J lost 4 bases, and 17 bases lay in between. There are 16 residues in the CDR3.

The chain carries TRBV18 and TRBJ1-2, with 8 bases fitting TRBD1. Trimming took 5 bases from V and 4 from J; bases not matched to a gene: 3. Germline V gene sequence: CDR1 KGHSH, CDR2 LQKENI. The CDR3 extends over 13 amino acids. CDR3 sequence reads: CASSGQGGYGYTF. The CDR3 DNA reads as TGTGCCAGCTCAGGACAGGGAGGCTATGGCTACACCTTC. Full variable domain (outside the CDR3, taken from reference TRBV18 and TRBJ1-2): NAGVMQNPRHLVRRRGQEARLRCSPMKGHSHVYWYRQLPEEGLKFMVYLQKENIIDESGMPKERFSAEFPKEGPSILRIQQVVRGDSAAYFCASSGQGGYGYTFGSGTRLTVV.

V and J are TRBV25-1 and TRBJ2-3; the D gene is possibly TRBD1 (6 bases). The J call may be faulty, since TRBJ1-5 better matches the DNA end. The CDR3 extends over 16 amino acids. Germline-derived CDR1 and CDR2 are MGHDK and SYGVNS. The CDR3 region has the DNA TGTGCCAGCAGTGAACCAGATGGGAGGAGGACAGATACGCAGCATTTT. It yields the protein CASSEPDGRRTDTQHF.

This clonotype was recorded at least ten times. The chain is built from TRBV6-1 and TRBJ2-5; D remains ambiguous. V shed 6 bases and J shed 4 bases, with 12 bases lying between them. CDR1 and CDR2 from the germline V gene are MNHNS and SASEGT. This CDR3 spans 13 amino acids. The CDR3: CASSVSAPETQYF. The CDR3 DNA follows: TGTGCCAGCAGCGTGTCGGCCCCAGAGACCCAGTACTTC.

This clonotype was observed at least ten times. CDR3 DNA sequence: TGTGCCAGCAGCCAAGTAACTGAAGCTTTCTTT. This gives the protein CASSQVTEAFF. The chain carries TRBV4-2 and TRBJ1-1; D unresolved. CDR3 size: 11 residues. Germline assignment: CDR1 LGHNA and CDR2 YNFKEQ. V dropped 1 base and J dropped 5 bases, with 2 bases sitting between them.

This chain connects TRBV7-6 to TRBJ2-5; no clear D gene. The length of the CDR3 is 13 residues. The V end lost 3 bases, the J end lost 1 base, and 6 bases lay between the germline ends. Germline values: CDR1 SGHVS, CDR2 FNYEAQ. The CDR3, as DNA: TGTGCCAGCAGCTTTGGGGTCCAAGAGACCCAGTACTTC. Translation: CASSFGVQETQYF.

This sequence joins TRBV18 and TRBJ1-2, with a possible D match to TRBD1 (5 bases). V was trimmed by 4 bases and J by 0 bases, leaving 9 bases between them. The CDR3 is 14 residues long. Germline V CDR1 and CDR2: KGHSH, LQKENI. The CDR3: CASSLGTANYGYTF. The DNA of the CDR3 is TGTGCCAGCTCACTTGGGACGGCTAACTATGGCTACACCTTC.

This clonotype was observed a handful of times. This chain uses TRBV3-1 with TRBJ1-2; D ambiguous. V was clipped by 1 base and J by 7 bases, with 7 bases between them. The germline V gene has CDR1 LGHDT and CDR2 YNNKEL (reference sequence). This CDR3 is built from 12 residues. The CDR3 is CASSQGPGGYTF. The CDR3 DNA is TGTGCCAGCAGCCAAGGGCCGGGTGGCTACACCTTC.

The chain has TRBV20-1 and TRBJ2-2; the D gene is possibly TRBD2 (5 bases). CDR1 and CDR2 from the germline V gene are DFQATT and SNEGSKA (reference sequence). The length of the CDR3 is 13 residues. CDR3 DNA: TGCAGGGCAAGAAGCGGTGTCACCGGGGAGCTGTTTTTT. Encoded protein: CRARSGVTGELFF.

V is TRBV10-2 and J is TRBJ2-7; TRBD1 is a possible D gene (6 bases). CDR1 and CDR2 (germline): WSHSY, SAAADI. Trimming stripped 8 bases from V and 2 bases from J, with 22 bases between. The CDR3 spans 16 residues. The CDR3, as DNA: TGCGCCAGCCATAGAGGGGGTGGCAGGACCACCTACGAGCAGTACTTC. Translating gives CASHRGGGRTTYEQYF.

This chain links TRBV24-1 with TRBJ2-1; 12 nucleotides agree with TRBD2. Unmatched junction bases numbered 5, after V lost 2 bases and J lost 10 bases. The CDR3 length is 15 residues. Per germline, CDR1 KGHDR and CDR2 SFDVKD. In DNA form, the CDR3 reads TGTGCCACCAGTGATTCGCTAGCGGGGGGGTGGGAGCAGTTCTTC. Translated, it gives CATSDSLAGGWEQFF.

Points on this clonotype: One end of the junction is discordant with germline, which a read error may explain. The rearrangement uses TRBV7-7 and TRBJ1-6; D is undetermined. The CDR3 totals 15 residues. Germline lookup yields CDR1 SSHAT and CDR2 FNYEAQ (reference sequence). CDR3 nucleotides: TGTGCTAGCAGCTTAGGGCAGGCGGGGAATTCACCCCTCCACTTT. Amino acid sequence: CASSLGQAGNSPLHF.

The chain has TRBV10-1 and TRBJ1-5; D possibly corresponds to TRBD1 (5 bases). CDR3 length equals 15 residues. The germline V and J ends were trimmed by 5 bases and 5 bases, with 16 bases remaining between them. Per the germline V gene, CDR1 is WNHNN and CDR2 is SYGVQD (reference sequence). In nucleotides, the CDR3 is TGCGCCAGCAGTAAGGACAAGGGTGGTCATCAGCCCCAGCATTTT. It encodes CASSKDKGGHQPQHF.

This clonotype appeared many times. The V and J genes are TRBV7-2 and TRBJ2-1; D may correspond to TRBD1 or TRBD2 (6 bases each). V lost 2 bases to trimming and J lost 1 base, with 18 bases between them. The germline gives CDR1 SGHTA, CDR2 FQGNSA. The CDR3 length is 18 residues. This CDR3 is CASSLPAMGGQSYNEQFF. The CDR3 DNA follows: TGTGCCAGCAGCTTACCCGCGATGGGAGGACAGTCCTACAATGAGCAGTTCTTC.

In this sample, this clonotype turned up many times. The CDR3 coding sequence is TGTGCCAGCAGCCCTCGTGAAGAGACCCAGTACTTC. It specifies CASSPREETQYF. The chain has TRBV7-9 and TRBJ2-5; D not resolved. The CDR3 totals 12 residues. Trimming cost V 5 bases and J 3 bases, with 7 bases left between them. The germline V gene encodes CDR1 SEHNR and CDR2 FQNEAQ (reference sequence). The full variable domain, in which reference TRBV7-9 and TRBJ2-5 provide the parts outside the CDR3, is DTGVSQNPRHKITKRGQNVTFRCDPISEHNRLYWYRQTLGQGPEFLTYFQNEAQLEKSRLLSDRFSAERPKGSFSTLEIQRTEQGDSAMYLCASSPREETQYFGPGTRLLVL.

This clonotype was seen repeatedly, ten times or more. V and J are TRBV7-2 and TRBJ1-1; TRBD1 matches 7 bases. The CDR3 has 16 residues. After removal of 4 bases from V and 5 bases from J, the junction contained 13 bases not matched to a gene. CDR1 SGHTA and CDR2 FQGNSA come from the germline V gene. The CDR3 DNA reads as TGTGCCAGCAGCTCCAGGACAGGCTCCGAGTGGACTGAAGCTTTCTTT. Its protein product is CASSSRTGSEWTEAFF. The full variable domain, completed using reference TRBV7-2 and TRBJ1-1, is GAGVSQSPSNKVTEKGKDVELRCDPISGHTALYWYRQSLGQGLEFLIYFQGNSAPDKSGLPSDRFSAERTGGSVSTLTIQRTQQEDSAVYLCASSSRTGSEWTEAFFGQGTRLTVV.

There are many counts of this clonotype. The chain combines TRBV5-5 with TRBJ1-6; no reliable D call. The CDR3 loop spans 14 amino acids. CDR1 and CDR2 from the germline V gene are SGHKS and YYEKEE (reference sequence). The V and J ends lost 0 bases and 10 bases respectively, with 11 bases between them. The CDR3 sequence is CASSLETFGSPLHF. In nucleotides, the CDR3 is TGTGCCAGCAGCTTGGAGACATTCGGCTCACCCCTCCACTTT.

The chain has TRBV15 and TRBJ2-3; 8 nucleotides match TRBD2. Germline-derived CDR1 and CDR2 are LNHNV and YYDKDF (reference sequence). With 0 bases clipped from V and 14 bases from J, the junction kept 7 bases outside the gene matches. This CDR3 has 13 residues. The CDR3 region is CATSRDGITSGYF. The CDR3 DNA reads TGTGCCACCAGCAGAGATGGCATTACTAGCGGGTATTTT.

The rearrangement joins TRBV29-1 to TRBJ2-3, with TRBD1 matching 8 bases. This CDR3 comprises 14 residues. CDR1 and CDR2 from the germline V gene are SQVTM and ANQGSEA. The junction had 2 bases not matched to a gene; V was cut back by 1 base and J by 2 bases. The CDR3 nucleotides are TGCAGCGTTGAAGGGGACAGGTTCACAGATACGCAGTATTTT. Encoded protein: CSVEGDRFTDTQYF.

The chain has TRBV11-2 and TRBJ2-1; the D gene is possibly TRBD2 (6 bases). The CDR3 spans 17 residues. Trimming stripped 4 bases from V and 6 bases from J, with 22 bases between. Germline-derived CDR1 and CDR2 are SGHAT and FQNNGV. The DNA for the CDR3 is TGTGCCAGCAGCTCCCTCCAAGTAGCGGTGCGGTCCAATGAGCAGTTCTTC. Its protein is CASSSLQVAVRSNEQFF.

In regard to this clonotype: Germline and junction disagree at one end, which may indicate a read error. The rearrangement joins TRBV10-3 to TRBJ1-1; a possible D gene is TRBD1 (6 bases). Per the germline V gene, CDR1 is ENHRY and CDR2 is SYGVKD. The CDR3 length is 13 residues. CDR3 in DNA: TGTGCCGTCAGCTGGGACACTCCCACTGAAGCTTTCTTT. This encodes CAVSWDTPTEAFF.

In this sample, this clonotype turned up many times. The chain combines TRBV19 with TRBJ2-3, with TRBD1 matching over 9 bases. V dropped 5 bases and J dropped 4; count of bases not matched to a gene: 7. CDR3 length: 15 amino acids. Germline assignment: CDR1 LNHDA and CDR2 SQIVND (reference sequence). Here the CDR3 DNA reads TGTGCCAGTAGTGCCCCGGGACAGGGCTCAGATACGCAGTATTTT. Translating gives CASSAPGQGSDTQYF.

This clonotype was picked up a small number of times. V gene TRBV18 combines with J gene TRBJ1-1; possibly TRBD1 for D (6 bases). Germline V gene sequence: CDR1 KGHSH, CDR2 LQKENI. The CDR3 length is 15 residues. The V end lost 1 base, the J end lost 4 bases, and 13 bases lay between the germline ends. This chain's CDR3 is CASSPRGGGSTEAFF. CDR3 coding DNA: TGTGCCAGCTCACCACGGGGAGGGGGGAGCACTGAAGCTTTCTTT.

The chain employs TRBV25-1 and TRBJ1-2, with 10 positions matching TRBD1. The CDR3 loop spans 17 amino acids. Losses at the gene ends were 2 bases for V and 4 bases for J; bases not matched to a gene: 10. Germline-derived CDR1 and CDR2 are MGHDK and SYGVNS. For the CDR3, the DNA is TGTGCCAGCAGTGAAAAAAGTGACAGGGGGCGATTCTATGGCTACACCTTC. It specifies CASSEKSDRGRFYGYTF.

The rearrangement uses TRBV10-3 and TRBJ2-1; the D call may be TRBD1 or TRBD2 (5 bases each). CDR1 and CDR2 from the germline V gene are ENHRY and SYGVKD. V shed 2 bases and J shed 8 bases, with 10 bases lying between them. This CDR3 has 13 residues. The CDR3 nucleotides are TGTGCCATCAGTGAGACCCAGGGAGATGAGCAGTTCTTC. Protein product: CAISETQGDEQFF.